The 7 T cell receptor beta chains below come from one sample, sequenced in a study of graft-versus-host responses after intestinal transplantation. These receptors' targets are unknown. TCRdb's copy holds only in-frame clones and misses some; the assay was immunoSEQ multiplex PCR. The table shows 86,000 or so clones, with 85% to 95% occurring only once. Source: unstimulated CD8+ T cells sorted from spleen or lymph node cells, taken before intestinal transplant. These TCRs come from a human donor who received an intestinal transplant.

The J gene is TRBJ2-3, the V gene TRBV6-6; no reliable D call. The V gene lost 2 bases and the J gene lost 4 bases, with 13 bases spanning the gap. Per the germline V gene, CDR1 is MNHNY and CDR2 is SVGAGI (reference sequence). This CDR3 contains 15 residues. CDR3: CASSYVSPWSDTQYF. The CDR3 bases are TGTGCCAGCAGTTACGTGAGTCCCTGGTCAGATACGCAGTATTTT.

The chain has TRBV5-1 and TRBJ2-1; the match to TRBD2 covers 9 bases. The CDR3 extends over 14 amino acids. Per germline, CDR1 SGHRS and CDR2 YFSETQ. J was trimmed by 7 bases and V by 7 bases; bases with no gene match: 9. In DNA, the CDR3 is TGCGCCAGCGGCGCTGGTAGCGGGAGAAATGAGCAGTTCTTC. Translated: CASGAGSGRNEQFF.

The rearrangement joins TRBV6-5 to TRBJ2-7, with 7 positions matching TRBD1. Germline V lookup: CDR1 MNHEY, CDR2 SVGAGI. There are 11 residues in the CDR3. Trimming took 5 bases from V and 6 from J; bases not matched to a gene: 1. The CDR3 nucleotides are TGTGCCAGCAGTACAGGGGTCGAGCAGTACTTC. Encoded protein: CASSTGVEQYF.

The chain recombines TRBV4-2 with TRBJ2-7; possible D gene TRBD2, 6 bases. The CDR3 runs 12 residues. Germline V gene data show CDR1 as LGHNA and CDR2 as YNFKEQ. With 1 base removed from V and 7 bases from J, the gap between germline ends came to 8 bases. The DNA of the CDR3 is TGTGCCAGCAGCCAAGGGGCGGGAGAGCAGTACTTC. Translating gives CASSQGAGEQYF.

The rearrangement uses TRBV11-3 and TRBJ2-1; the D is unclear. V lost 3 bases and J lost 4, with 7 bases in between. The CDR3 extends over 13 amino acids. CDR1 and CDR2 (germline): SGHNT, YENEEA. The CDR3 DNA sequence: TGTGCCAGCAGCTTTCTTCCTTACAATGAGCAGTTCTTC. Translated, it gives CASSFLPYNEQFF. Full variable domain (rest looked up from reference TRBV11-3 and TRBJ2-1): EAGVVQSPRYKIIEKKQPVAFWCNPISGHNTLYWYLQNLGQGPELLIRYENEEAVDDSQLPKDRFSAERLKGVDSTLKIQPAELGDSAVYLCASSFLPYNEQFFGPGTRLTVL.

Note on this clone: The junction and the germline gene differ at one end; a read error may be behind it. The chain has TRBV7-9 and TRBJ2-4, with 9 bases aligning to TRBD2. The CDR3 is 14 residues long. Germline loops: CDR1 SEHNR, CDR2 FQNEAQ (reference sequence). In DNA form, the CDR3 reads TGTGCCAGCAGCCCAAGCTGGACTAGCGACTCACCCTATTTC. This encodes CASSPSWTSDSPYF.

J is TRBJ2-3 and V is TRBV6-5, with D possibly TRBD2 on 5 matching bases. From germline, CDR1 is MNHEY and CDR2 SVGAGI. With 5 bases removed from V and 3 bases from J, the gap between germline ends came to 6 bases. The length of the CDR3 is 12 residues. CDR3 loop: CASSTGTDTQYF. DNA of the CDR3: TGTGCCAGCAGTACGGGGACAGATACGCAGTATTTT.